This T cell receptor (beta chain) was identified in a study of cytomegalovirus exposure and HLA in healthy donors (TCRdb year 2017). General notes on the study: In an earlier analysis of approximately 640 of the donors, about 260 Gb of sequence data and 100 million or so unique TCR beta sequences from approximately 180 million T cells were reported. An early release that covered several hundred HLA-typed donors contained approximately 320 gigabases of sequencing data and some 87 million unique TCR sequences. Of the roughly 430 genotyped donors, roughly 85% fell in the genetic ancestry cluster associated with self-reported Caucasian donors. The study was designed to test whether signatures of past pathogen exposure could be identified by cataloging public T cell receptors. The T cell repertoires of around 670 subjects were profiled by immunosequencing and related to cytomegalovirus serostatus. In addition to the first cohort of 500 to 850 subjects, a separate validation cohort of approximately 130 different subjects was used. To predict cytomegalovirus infection status, the study combined high-throughput TCR immunosequencing, statistical association of individual TCRs with disease status, and machine learning. In a later analysis, previously published TCR beta repertoires from 550 to 700 donors were re-analyzed and high-resolution HLA genotyping was added so that TCR occurrence patterns could be studied. Rather than using new phenotypic data, the later analysis identified candidate immune exposures from TCR beta sequences and from how often those sequences occurred across donors. In an earlier analysis of a few hundred of the donors, high-throughput TCR beta sequencing was used to judge whether each TCR beta V gene segment behaved as functional or pseudogenic. Donor age, sex, ethnicity and CMV serostatus were compiled together with the repertoire data. Genome-wide SNP genotypes for about three fifths of the roughly 670 donors were used in a later genetic analysis, which treated that subset as a discovery cohort. Every discovery cohort repertoire had been produced on one sequencing platform. Both class I and class II loci were covered by HLA typing, at four-digit resolution. The number of donors typed differed by locus, with about 629-630 for A, B, C, DRB1 and DQB1, 522 for DQA1, 600 to 610 for DPA1, and approximately 470 for DPB1. Because of strong linkage in the cohort, a few DR-DQ haplotypes were treated as single units for association and clustering. Across approximately 420 genotyped donors of the cohort, an average of roughly 250,000 unique TCR beta nucleotide sequences per donor were sequenced, and around 20% of those sequences were non-productive. Overall study outcomes, separate from this receptor: In an earlier analysis of some 550 of the donors, most TCR beta V segments were observed in productive rearrangements about 90% or about 30% of the time, broadly matching IMGT annotations. A later genetic analysis associated a missense DCLRE1C variant with V-gene and J-gene trimming of TCR beta chains, and an independent cohort replicated the association. Because counts were too low, seventeen rarely observed V segments, including chromosome 9 orphons, were left out of the earlier analysis of over 550 of the donors. In vitro tests confirmed that a few of the cytomegalovirus-associated TCR beta chains recognize cytomegalovirus antigens. Sequencing depth was assumed to be roughly uniform across donors in the presence/absence analyses, though that assumption may not hold. Cytomegalovirus status was reported to be diagnosed by the classifier with high specificity and sensitivity in both the original and validation cohorts. HLA typing was unavailable for some donors at each locus, so association tests used only the typed subset. At a false discovery rate of 0.05, a later analysis linked around 15,000 TCR beta sequences to specific HLA alleles. A later analysis found that most CMV-associated TCR beta chains appeared HLA-restricted, with HLA associations seemingly driven largely by CMV exposure. According to the authors, the approach could potentially be generalized to other disease states and immunological phenotypes. According to a later genetic analysis, donors in an Asian-associated ancestry cluster had fewer N-insertions in productive TCRs than the approximately 700-donor mean. When HLA alleles, especially DR and DQ, strongly co-occurred, attributing TCR associations to individual alleles was difficult. Some IMGT-functional V segments, including TRBV6-2 and TRBV6-3, could not be told apart with the 87-base-pair reads, so those segments were excluded. A total of roughly 160 TCR beta chains were listed by the study as associated with cytomegalovirus. In this cohort, only TCR beta chains were sequenced, and detectable features were limited by the absence of alpha or paired-chain data. A later analysis found that TCR association rates varied across HLA loci, with DRB1 alleles showing the most associated TCRs and HLA-C alleles the fewest. A later analysis found that HLA-associated TCR beta chains were more clonally expanded and had lower generation probabilities than equally common non-associated chains. A group of highly shared sequence variants was considered likely to be a technical artifact of the sequencing pipeline. Across donors, most TCR sequences were observed very rarely, whereas some public TCRs were present in many individuals. The only immune exposure information available for the cohort was CMV serostatus. Several of the top co-occurrence clusters appeared to be linked to parvovirus B19, influenza, CMV and Epstein-Barr virus, according to a later analysis. Linkage disequilibrium might explain the correlated functional status among segregating V segments, but an unknown experimental factor could not be excluded. A further reported finding was that TCR beta sequences accurately predicted the HLA-A and HLA-B alleles for most subjects in the first cohort.

The cohort consisted of 650 to 850 healthy bone marrow donors. Cohort members were all nominally healthy when sampled, although unrecorded immune exposures were likely present. The donor was CMV seronegative and was included in the group of a few hundred seronegative cohort members. A peripheral blood sample was collected from each donor, and TCR beta sequencing was performed on peripheral blood mononuclear cells. The Qiagen DNeasy Blood Extraction Kit was used to extract genomic DNA from the blood cell samples. There are 14 amino acids in the CDR3, from cysteine to phenylalanine inclusive. Only the CDR3 region is kept as DNA, spanning 42 bases read in frame from base 1. The germline V and J ends show losses of 9 bases and 2 bases respectively, and no gene match explains 5 bases of the junction. CDR1 and CDR2 are read off the germline V gene as SGHVS and FNYEAQ. As to this clone: No cognate antigen has been identified for it. No qualities accompany the bases; no much larger clone lies one base away.

Receptors were amplified or captured by the immunoSEQ multiplex PCR assay. For the multiplex PCR, a mixture combining 60 forward primers for TCR Vbeta segments and 13 reverse primers for TCR Jbeta segments was used. The CDR3 region of rearranged TCR beta genes was amplified from genomic DNA with a multiplex PCR assay. The amplified TCR beta libraries were sequenced on the Illumina HiSeq System as 87-base-pair reads. The source study handled its data this way. In a later analysis, roughly 80 million unique TCR beta chains were counted across the roughly 700 repertoires, and roughly 10 million of these chains were shared by at least two donors. Raw reads were error-corrected and collapsed into unique sequences by a nearest-neighbor algorithm in which closely related sequences were merged to remove PCR and sequencing errors. Alignment of CDR3 sequences to IMGT reference sequences was used to assign V, D and J gene segments. For a sequence to be retained, at least a six-nucleotide match to both a V gene segment and a J gene segment was required. Rearrangements were called productive when the CDR3 lacked stop codons and stayed in frame with V and J; all others were non-productive. CDR3 was defined by IMGT convention, running from the second conserved V-encoded cysteine to the conserved J-encoded phenylalanine. Sequences without an unambiguous match to a single V gene segment were excluded from the earlier analysis of 450 to 650 of the donors. In an earlier analysis of about 590 of the donors, a V segment was called functional when productive rearrangements were above 56.7%, and segregating when the standard deviation between donors exceeded 5%. A statistical classification framework was built for diagnosing cytomegalovirus status from the catalog of TCR beta chain sequences. A later analysis assigned V and J genes by comparing TCR nucleotide sequences with IMGT/GENE-DB human TR gene sequences. Using the TCRdist pipeline, a later analysis assigned CDR3 sequences along with most-parsimonious VDJ recombination scenarios. In a later analysis, each TCR beta chain was defined by its CDR3 amino acid sequence together with its V-gene family, and reads without a unique V-gene family were excluded. A later analysis removed roughly 590 highly shared, low-generation-probability nucleotide sequences to deal with suspected cross-contamination and a sequencing artifact. A later analysis calculated a clonal expansion index for each public chain from normalized within-repertoire ranks of inferred template counts. A later analysis computed generation probabilities with a VDJ recombination model fitted to out-of-frame rearrangements, and checked the results against IGoR. In a later analysis, TCR-TCR, TCR-HLA and TCR-CMV co-occurrence was scored with hypergeometric tests, and a repertoire-size bias correction was applied to TCR pairs. To estimate false discovery rates, a later analysis permuted the HLA or CMV assignments 20 times. In a later analysis, co-occurring TCRs were grouped using DBSCAN, with TCRdist sequence similarity added in when clustering inside HLA-allele-positive subsets. For co-occurrence clustering, repertoires with fewer than 30,000 or more than 120,000 public chains were excluded, along with a handful of repertoires with anomalous nucleotide sharing. TCRdb holds this immuneACCESS table with in-frame rearrangements only. Some clones are missing; in checked studies, unresolved V genes explain under half, and the rest has no known cause. V, J and clone size are taken as reported in that table, and D and trimming were inferred from the DNA itself. In this sample the table shows fewer than 200,000 clones, around 64% of which occur a single time. The leading ten clones occupy approximately 3% of the sample.

Source material: PBMCs. This TCR derives from a woman under 40 in good health and CMV-seronegative. Here the chain combines TRBV7-6 and TRBJ2-3, and 10 junction bases match TRBD2. The base sequence is TGTGCCAGTGCTAGCGGGAGTAACACAGATACGCAGTATTTT. Its protein reads: CASASGSNTDTQYF.